This T cell receptor beta chain was profiled in a study of identical twins. MiXCR, run by TCRdb on the 5' RACE reads, gives a single entry per CDR3 protein. The sample contains some 210,000 distinct CDR3 sequences, roughly 15% of which appear only once. J gave up 4 bases and V 7 bases, and 12 bases lay outside the gene matches. CDR1 and CDR2 from the germline V gene are LGHNA and YSLEER. The CDR3 consists of 16 residues. This clonotype appeared a single time. This sample was also put to use in a study of T cells expressing NK-cell markers.

This TCR came from a woman under 30 in good health. The rearrangement links TRBV4-3 to TRBJ2-1; 8 positions match TRBD2. The sequenced material came from CD8+ T cells sorted from blood. CDR3 sequence: CASNDRGTSGYNEQFF. The CDR3 DNA sequence: TGCGCCAGCAACGATAGGGGAACTAGCGGATACAATGAGCAGTTCTTC.